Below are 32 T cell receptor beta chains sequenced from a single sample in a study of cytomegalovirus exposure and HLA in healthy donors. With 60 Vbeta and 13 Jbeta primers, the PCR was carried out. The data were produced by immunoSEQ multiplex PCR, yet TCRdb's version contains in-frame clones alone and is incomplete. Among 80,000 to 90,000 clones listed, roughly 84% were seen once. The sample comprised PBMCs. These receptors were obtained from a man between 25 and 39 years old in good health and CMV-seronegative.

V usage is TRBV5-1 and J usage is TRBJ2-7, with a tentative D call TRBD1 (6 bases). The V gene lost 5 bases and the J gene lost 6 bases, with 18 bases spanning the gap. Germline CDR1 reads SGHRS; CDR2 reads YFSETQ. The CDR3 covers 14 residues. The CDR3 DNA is TGCGCCAGCAGTACGGACAGAAATAACGCCGAGCAGTACTTC. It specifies CASSTDRNNAEQYF.

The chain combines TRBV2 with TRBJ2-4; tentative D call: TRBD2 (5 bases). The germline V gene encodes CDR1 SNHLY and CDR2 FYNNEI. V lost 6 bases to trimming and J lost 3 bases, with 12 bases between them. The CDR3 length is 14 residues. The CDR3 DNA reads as TGTGCCAGCAGCGATGGACGGGGCAAAAACATTCAGTACTTC. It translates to CASSDGRGKNIQYF.

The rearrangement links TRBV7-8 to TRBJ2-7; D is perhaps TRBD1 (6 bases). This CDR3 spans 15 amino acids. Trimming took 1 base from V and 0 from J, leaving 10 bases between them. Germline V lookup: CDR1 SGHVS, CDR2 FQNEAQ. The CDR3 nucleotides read TGTGCCAGCAGCTTAGGACAGGCAAGCTCCTACGAGCAGTACTTC. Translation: CASSLGQASSYEQYF.

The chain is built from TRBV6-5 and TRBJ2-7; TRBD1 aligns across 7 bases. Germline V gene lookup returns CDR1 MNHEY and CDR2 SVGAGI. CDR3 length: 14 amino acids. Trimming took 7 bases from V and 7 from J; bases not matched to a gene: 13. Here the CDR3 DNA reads TGTGCCAGCACTCCGGGACAGAGGACTGGTGAGCAGTACTTC. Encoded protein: CASTPGQRTGEQYF.

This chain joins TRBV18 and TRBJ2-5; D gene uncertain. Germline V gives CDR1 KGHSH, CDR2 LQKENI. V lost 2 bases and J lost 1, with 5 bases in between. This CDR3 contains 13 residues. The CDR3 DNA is TGTGCCAGCTCACCAAACAGCCAAGAGACCCAGTACTTC. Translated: CASSPNSQETQYF.

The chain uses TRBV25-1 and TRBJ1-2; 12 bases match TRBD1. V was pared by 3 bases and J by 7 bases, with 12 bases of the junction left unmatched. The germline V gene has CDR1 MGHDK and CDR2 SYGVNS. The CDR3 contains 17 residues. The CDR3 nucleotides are TGTGCCAGCAGTGACCCGGTAGGGGACAGGGGGCTTTTTGGCTACACCTTC. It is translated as CASSDPVGDRGLFGYTF.

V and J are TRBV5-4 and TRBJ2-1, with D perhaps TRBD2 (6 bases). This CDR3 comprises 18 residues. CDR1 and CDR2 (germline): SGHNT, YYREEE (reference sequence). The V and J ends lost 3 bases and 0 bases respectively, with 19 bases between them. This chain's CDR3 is CASSSPGWGESSYNEQFF. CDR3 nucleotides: TGTGCCAGCAGCTCGCCGGGTTGGGGGGAGAGCTCCTACAATGAGCAGTTCTTC.

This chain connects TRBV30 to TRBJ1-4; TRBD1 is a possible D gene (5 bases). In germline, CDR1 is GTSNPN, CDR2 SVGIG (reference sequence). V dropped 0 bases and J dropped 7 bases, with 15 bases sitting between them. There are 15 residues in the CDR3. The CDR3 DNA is TGTGCCTGGAGTGTTCTTGGGCAGGGTTCTGAAAAACTGTTTTTT. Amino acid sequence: CAWSVLGQGSEKLFF.

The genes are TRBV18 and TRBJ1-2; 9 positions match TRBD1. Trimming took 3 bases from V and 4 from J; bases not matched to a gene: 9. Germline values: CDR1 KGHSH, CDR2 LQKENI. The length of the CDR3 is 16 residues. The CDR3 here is CASSPPGTGLFYGYTF. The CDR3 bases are TGTGCCAGCTCACCTCCCGGGACAGGGCTTTTCTATGGCTACACCTTC.

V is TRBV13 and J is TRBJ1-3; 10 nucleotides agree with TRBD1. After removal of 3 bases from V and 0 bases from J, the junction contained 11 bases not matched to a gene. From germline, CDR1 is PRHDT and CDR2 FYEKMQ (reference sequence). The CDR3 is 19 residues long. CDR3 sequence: CASSFVPGQGFRSGNTIYF. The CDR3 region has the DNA TGTGCCAGCAGCTTTGTCCCGGGACAGGGGTTTCGCTCTGGAAACACCATATATTTT.

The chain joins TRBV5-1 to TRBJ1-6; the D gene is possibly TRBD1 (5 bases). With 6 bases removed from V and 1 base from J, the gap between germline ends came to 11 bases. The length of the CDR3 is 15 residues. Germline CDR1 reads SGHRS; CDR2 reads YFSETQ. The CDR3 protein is CASMGGESYNSPLHF. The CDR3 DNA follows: TGCGCCAGCATGGGGGGGGAATCCTATAATTCACCCCTCCACTTT.

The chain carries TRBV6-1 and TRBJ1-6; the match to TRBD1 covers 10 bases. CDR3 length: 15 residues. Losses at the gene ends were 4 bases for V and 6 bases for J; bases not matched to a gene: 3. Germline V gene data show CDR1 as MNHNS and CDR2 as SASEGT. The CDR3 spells CASSATGGFNSPLHF. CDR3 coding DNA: TGTGCCAGCAGTGCGACAGGGGGCTTTAATTCACCCCTCCACTTT.

As DNA, the CDR3 is TGTGCCAGCAGGGAAACAGGGTTTGGTGGCAATCAGCCCCAGCATTTT. Amino acids: CASRETGFGGNQPQHF. This chain links TRBV6-1 with TRBJ1-5, with TRBD1 as a possible D gene (6 bases). The CDR3 sequence is 16 residues long. The germline V gene encodes CDR1 MNHNS and CDR2 SASEGT. V lost 6 bases, J lost 2 bases, and 17 bases lay in between.

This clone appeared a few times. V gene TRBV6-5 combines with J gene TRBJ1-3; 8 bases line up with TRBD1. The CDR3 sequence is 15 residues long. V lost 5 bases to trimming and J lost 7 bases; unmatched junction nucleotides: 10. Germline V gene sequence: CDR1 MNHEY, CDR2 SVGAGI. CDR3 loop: CASSPRQGIWNTIYF. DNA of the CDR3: TGTGCCAGCAGTCCTAGACAGGGGATTTGGAACACCATATATTTT.

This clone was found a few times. CDR3: CASSLVNYEQYF. The CDR3 DNA is TGTGCCAGCAGCTTAGTTAACTACGAGCAGTACTTC. V and J are TRBV11-2 and TRBJ2-7, with D hard to call. CDR1 is SGHAT, CDR2 FQNNGV, per germline. Trimming cost V 1 base and J 3 bases, with 4 bases left between them. CDR3 length: 12 amino acids.

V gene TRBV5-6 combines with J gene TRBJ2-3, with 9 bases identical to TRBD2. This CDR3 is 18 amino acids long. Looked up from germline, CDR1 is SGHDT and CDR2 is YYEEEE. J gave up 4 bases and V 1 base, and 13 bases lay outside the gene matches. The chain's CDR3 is CASSLIGMGTSSPDTQYF. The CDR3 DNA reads TGTGCCAGCAGCTTGATCGGTATGGGGACTAGCTCCCCAGATACGCAGTATTTT. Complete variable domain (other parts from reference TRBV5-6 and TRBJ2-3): DAGVTQSPTHLIKTRGQQVTLRCSPKSGHDTVSWYQQALGQGPQFIFQYYEEEERQRGNFPDRFSGHQFPNYSSELNVNALLLGDSALYLCASSLIGMGTSSPDTQYFGPGTRLTVL.

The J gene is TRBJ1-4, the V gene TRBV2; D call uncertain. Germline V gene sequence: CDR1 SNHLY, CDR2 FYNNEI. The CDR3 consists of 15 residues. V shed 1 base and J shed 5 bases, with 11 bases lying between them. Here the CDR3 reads CASSEVARLNEKLFF. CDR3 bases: TGTGCCAGCAGTGAAGTCGCCAGACTCAATGAAAAACTGTTTTTT.

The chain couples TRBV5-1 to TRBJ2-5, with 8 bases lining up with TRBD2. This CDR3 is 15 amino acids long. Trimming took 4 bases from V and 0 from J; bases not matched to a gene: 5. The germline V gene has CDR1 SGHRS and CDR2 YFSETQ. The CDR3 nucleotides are TGCGCCAGCAGCGGGAGCGGGGGCAACCAAGAGACCCAGTACTTC. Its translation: CASSGSGGNQETQYF.

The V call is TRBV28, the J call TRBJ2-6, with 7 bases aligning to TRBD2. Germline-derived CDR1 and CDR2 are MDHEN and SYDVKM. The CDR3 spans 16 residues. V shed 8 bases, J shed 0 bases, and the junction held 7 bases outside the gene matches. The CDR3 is CASCEGLISGANVLTF. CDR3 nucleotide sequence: TGTGCCAGCTGTGAGGGACTAATCTCTGGGGCCAACGTCCTGACTTTC.

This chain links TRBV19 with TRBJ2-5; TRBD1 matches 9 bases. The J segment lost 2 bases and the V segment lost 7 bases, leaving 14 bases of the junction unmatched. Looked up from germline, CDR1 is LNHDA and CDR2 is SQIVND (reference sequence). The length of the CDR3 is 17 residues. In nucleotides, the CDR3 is TGTGCCAGTAACGCCCCAACCGGGACAGGGTTGCAAGAGACCCAGTACTTC. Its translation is CASNAPTGTGLQETQYF.

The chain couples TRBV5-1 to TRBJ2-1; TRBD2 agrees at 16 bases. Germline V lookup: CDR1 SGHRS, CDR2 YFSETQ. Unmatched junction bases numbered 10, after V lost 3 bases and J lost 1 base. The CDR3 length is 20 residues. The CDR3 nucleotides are TGCGCCAGCAGCTCGGGACTAGCGGGGGGGCTAATCAAATCCTACAATGAGCAGTTCTTC. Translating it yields CASSSGLAGGLIKSYNEQFF.

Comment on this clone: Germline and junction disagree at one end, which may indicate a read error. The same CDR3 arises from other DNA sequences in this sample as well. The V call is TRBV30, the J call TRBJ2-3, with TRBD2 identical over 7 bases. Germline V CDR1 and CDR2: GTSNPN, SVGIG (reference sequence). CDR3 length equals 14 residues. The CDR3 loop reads CAWSGGGGYDTQYF. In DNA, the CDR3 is TGTGCGTGGAGTGGGGGGGGTGGGTACGATACGCAGTATTTT.

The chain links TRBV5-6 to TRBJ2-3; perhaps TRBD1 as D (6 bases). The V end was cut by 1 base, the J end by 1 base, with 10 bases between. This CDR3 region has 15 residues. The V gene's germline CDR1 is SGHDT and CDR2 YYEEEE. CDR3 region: CASSLRTAGTDTQYF. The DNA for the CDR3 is TGTGCCAGCAGCTTGCGGACAGCAGGCACAGATACGCAGTATTTT.

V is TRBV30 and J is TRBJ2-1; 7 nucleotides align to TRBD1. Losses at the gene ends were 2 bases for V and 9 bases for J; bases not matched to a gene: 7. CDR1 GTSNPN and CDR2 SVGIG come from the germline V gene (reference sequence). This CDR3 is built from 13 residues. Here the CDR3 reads CAWSRGPRTEQFF. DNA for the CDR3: TGTGCCTGGAGTAGGGGGCCTCGTACTGAGCAGTTCTTC. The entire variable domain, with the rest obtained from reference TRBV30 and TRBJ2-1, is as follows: SQTIHQWPATLVQPVGSPLSLECTVEGTSNPNLYWYRQAAGRGLQLLFYSVGIGQISSEVPQNLSASRPQDRQFILSSKKLLLSDSGFYLCAWSRGPRTEQFFGPGTRLTVL.

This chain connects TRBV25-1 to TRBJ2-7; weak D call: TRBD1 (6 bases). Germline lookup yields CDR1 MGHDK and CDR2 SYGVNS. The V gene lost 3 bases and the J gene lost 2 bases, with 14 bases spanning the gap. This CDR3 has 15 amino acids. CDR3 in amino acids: CASSDGGRAPYEQYF. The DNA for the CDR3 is TGTGCCAGCAGTGATGGGGGCAGGGCCCCCTACGAGCAGTACTTC.

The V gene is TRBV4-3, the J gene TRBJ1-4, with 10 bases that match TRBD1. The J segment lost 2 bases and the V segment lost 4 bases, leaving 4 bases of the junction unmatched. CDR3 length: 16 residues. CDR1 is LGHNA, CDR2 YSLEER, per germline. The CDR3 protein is CASSPRTGGTNEKLFF. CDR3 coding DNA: TGCGCCAGCAGCCCTCGGACAGGGGGGACTAATGAAAAACTGTTTTTT.

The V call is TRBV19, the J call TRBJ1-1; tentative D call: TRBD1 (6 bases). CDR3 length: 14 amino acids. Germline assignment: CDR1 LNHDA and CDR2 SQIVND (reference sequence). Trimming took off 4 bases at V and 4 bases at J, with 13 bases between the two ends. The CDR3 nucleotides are TGTGCCAGTAGTAGGCCAGGGGATGGCACTGAAGCTTTCTTT. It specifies CASSRPGDGTEAFF.

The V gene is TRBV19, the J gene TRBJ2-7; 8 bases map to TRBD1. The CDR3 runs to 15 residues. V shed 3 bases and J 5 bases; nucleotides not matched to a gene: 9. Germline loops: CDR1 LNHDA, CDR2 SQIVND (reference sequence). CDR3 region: CASSIYRSGGNEQYF. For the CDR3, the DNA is TGTGCCAGTAGTATCTACAGGTCAGGGGGCAACGAGCAGTACTTC. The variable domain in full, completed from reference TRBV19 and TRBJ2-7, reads DGGITQSPKYLFRKEGQNVTLSCEQNLNHDAMYWYRQDPGQGLRLIYYSQIVNDFQKGDIAEGYSVSREKKESFPLTVTSAQKNPTAFYLCASSIYRSGGNEQYFGPGTRLTVT.

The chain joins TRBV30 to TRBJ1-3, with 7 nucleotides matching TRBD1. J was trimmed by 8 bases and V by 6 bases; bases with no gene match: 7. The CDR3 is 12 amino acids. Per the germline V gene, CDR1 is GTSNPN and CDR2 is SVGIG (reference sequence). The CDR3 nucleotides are TGTGCCTGCCCGGGACAGTTGGACACCATATATTTT. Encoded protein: CACPGQLDTIYF.

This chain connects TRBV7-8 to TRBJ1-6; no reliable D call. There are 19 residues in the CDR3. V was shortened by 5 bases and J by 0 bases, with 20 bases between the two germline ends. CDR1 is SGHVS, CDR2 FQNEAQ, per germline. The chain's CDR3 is CASSPVVFGRSSYNSPLHF. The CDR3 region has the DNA TGTGCCAGCAGCCCCGTCGTATTTGGCCGCAGCTCCTATAATTCACCCCTCCACTTT.

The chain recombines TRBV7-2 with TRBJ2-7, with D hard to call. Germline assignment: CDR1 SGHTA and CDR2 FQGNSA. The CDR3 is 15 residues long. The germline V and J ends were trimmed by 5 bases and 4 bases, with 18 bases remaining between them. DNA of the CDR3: TGTGCCAGCAGCCCACCGCGGCTGACGCAGTACGAGCAGTACTTC. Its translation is CASSPPRLTQYEQYF. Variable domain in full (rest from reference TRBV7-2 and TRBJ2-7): GAGVSQSPSNKVTEKGKDVELRCDPISGHTALYWYRQSLGQGLEFLIYFQGNSAPDKSGLPSDRFSAERTGGSVSTLTIQRTQQEDSAVYLCASSPPRLTQYEQYFGPGTRLTVT.

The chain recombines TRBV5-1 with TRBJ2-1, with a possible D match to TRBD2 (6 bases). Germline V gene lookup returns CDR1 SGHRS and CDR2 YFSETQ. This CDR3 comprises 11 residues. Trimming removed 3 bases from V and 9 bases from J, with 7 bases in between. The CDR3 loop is CASSWGVEQFF. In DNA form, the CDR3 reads TGCGCCAGCAGCTGGGGGGTTGAGCAGTTCTTC.